These T cell receptor beta chains were read from a single sample in a study of T cells in Graves' hyperthyroidism and ophthalmopathy. TCRdb fed the multiplex PCR reads into MiXCR, producing one record per CDR3 protein. The sample shows approximately 420,000 distinct CDR3 sequences, about 15% of them seen only once. The specimen sequenced was blood. The receptor source for this set is a woman in her 30s with Graves' hyperthyroidism. Both conserved end residues are part of each CDR3. Each record gives: V gene, D gene, clone size, J gene, CDR3 protein, CDR3 DNA. D genes are given only for firm matches. Clone size is stated in some rows and not others, as once, few, many or a class when expanded.

TRBV12-3/TRBV12-4	TRBD1	.	TRBJ1-4	CASTWGRGNEKLFF	TGTGCCAGCACTTGGGGCAGGGGGAATGAAAAACTGTTTTTT
TRBV5-5	TRBD1	few	TRBJ2-7	CASSLYRDRGRYEQYF	TGTGCCAGCAGCTTGTACCGGGACAGGGGTAGGTACGAGCAGTACTTC
TRBV11-2	.	many	TRBJ2-5	CASSLSLSYETQYF	TGTGCCAGCAGCTTATCCCTTTCCTATGAGACCCAGTACTTC
TRBV19	.	.	TRBJ1-5	CASSRGLNGNQPQHF	TGTGCCAGTAGCCGGGGGCTGAACGGCAATCAGCCCCAGCATTTT
TRBV15	TRBD2	many	TRBJ2-5	CATSRERLAGVETQYF	TGTGCCACCAGCAGAGAACGACTAGCGGGAGTGGAGACCCAGTACTTC
TRBV11-1	.	many	TRBJ1-2	CASSEGRTRRFTNYGYTF	TGTGCCAGCAGTGAGGGGCGGACCAGACGTTTCACTAACTATGGCTACACCTTC
TRBV12-3/TRBV12-4	.	few	TRBJ2-2	CASSATGLAGELFF	TGTGCCAGCAGTGCAACAGGGTTAGCCGGGGAGCTGTTTTTT
TRBV11-2	.	.	TRBJ1-2	CASSPYLDTSYGYTF	TGTGCCAGCAGCCCCTACTTGGACACTAGCTATGGCTACACCTTC
TRBV20-1	.	few	TRBJ2-7	CSARRLGGVYEQYF	TGCAGTGCTAGAAGACTAGGGGGGGTCTACGAGCAGTACTTC
TRBV12-3/TRBV12-4	TRBD1	many	TRBJ2-1	CASSQGTYNEQFF	TGTGCCAGCTCACAGGGGACATACAATGAGCAGTTCTTC
TRBV12-3/TRBV12-4	TRBD1	many	TRBJ2-5	CASGDWTGGRRWYF	TGTGCCAGCGGAGACTGGACAGGGGGCCGACGGTGGTACTTC
TRBV6-1	.	.	TRBJ1-4	CASSSGPPAREKLFF	TGTGCCAGCAGTTCTGGCCCCCCGGCGCGGGAAAAACTGTTTTTT
TRBV12-3/TRBV12-4	.	few	TRBJ2-3	CASSFWTDTQYF	TGTGCCAGCAGTTTCTGGACAGATACGCAGTATTTT
TRBV24-1	.	.	TRBJ1-1	CATNGDRSQSTEAFF	TGTGCCACCAACGGAGACAGGTCGCAAAGCACTGAAGCTTTCTTT
TRBV4-1	.	few	TRBJ2-7	CASSHALEAYEQYF	TGCGCCAGCAGCCATGCCCTAGAAGCCTACGAGCAGTACTTC
TRBV15	.	many	TRBJ2-5	CATSRDRGAWQTQYF	TGTGCCACCAGCAGAGATCGAGGGGCATGGCAGACCCAGTACTTC
TRBV11-2	.	many	TRBJ2-5	CASSNQETQYF	TGTGCCAGCAGCAACCAAGAGACCCAGTACTTC
TRBV27	.	.	TRBJ2-1	CASSFWTGDQAGVVEQFF	TGTGCCAGCAGTTTCTGGACAGGGGACCAAGCGGGAGTAGTTGAGCAGTTCTTC
TRBV24-1	TRBD1	few	TRBJ2-2	CATSDPGTGFTGELFF	TGTGCCACCAGTGATCCAGGGACAGGGTTCACCGGGGAGCTGTTTTTT
TRBV4-1	TRBD2	few	TRBJ2-1	CASSQDQTSGSYNEQFF	TGCGCCAGCAGCCAAGATCAAACTAGCGGGAGTTACAATGAGCAGTTCTTC
TRBV25-1	.	.	TRBJ2-6	CASILSGANVLTF	TGTGCCAGCATTCTCTCTGGGGCCAACGTCCTGACTTTC
TRBV4-1	TRBD1	.	TRBJ2-4	CASSQDQGALVLAKNIQYF	TGCGCCAGCAGCCAAGACCAGGGGGCCCTTGTTTTAGCCAAAAACATTCAGTACTTC
TRBV7-6	.	.	TRBJ2-5	CASSPGRKQETQYF	TGTGCCAGCAGCCCGGGACGAAAACAAGAGACCCAGTACTTC
TRBV4-2	TRBD1	.	TRBJ1-4	CASSQDSGGAGKLFF	TGTGCCAGCAGCCAAGACTCAGGGGGTGCCGGAAAACTGTTTTTT
TRBV27	.	few	TRBJ1-5	CASSLFPNQPQHF	TGTGCCAGCAGCCTTTTTCCAAATCAGCCCCAGCATTTT
TRBV6-5	TRBD1	.	TRBJ2-2	CASSYPRQGADTGELFF	TGTGCCAGCAGTTACCCCCGACAGGGGGCAGACACCGGGGAGCTGTTTTTT